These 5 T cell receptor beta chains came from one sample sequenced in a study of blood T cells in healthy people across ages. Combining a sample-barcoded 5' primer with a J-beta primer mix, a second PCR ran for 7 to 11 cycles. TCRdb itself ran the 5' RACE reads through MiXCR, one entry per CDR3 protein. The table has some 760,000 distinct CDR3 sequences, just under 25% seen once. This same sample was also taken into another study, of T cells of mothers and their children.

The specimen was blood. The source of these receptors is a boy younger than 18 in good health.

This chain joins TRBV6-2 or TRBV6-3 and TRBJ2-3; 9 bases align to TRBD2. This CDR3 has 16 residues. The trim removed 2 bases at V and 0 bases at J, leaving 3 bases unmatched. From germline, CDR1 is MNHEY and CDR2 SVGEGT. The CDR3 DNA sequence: TGTGCCAGCAGTTACGCTAGCGGGACTAGCACAGATACGCAGTATTTT. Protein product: CASSYASGTSTDTQYF.

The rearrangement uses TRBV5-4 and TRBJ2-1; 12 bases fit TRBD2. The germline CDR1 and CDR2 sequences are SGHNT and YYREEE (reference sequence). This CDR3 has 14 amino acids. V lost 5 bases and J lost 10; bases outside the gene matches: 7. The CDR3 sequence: CASRASGGAGEQFF. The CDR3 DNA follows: TGTGCCAGCAGAGCTAGCGGGGGGGCCGGGGAGCAGTTCTTC.

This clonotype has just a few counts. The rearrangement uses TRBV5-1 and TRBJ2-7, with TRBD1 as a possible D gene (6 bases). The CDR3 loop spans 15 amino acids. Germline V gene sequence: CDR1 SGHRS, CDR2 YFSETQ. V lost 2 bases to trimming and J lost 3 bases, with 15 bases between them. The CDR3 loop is CASSFLTGIYYEQYF. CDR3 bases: TGCGCCAGCAGCTTCTTAACAGGGATCTACTACGAGCAGTACTTC.

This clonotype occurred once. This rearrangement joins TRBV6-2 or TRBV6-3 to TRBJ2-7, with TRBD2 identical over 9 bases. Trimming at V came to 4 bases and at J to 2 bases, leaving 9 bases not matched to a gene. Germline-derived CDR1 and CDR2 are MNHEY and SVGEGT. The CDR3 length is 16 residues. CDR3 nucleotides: TGTGCCAGCAGTTCGGGCCGACTAGCGGAGGCCTACGAGCAGTACTTC. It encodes CASSSGRLAEAYEQYF.

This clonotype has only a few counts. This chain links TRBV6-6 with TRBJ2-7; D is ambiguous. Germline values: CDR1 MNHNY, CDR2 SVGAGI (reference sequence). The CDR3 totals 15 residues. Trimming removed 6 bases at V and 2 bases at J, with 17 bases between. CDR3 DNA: TGTGCCAGCAGGTACCCCCAAAATGGAACCTACGAGCAGTACTTC. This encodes CASRYPQNGTYEQYF.